Shown below are 20 T cell receptor beta chains from a single sample sequenced in a study of blood T cell repertoires in COVID-19. Profiling relied on immunoSEQ multiplex PCR, and the TCRdb table lists in-frame clones only, not all of them. This sample has roughly 100,000 clones, with 92% found just once. Sequencing was performed on peripheral blood. The source of these receptors is a man aged 50 to 60 with active COVID-19.

The rearrangement uses TRBV6-1 and TRBJ2-7, with 8 nucleotides matching TRBD1. The CDR3 sequence is 16 residues long. With 4 bases clipped from V and 0 bases from J, the junction kept 8 bases outside the gene matches. Germline CDR1 and CDR2: MNHNS and SASEGT. The CDR3 loop reads CASSALGQVFSYEQYF. As DNA, the CDR3 is TGTGCCAGCAGTGCCCTGGGACAGGTCTTCTCCTACGAGCAGTACTTC.

The chain combines TRBV9 with TRBJ1-6; D may be TRBD1 (5 bases). The V end was cut by 4 bases, the J end by 16 bases, with 18 bases between. Germline values: CDR1 SGDLS, CDR2 YYNGEE. There are 13 residues in the CDR3. The CDR3 DNA is TGTGCCAGCAGCTTCGACTCGGGAGGGGCGCTCCACTTT. Its protein product is CASSFDSGGALHF.

This chain links TRBV5-4 with TRBJ2-1; 8 bases map to TRBD2. The CDR3 is 15 residues long. V lost 4 bases and J lost 5; bases outside the gene matches: 8. Per the germline V gene, CDR1 is SGHNT and CDR2 is YYREEE (reference sequence). DNA of the CDR3: TGTGCCAGCAGCCCTCGACTAGCGACCGACAATGAGCAGTTCTTC. Protein: CASSPRLATDNEQFF.

The chain couples TRBV5-4 to TRBJ1-6; D is unresolved. CDR1 SGHNT and CDR2 YYREEE come from the germline V gene (reference sequence). Trimming shortened V by 5 bases and J by 6 bases, and 12 bases separated the two germline ends. The CDR3 covers 14 residues. The CDR3 DNA reads as TGTGCCAGCAGTTTCCAACACCCTAATTCACCCCTCCACTTT. This gives the protein CASSFQHPNSPLHF.

The CDR3 is CASDRGSAGANVLTF. Here the CDR3 DNA reads TGTGCCAGCGACAGGGGATCGGCTGGGGCCAACGTCCTGACTTTC. The genes are TRBV28 and TRBJ2-6, with 8 bases matching TRBD1. This CDR3 has 15 amino acids. Germline CDR1 is MDHEN and CDR2 is SYDVKM. V shed 8 bases and J 2 bases; nucleotides not matched to a gene: 5.

This clone was observed a single time. The rearrangement joins TRBV6-7 to TRBJ2-3; D might be TRBD2 (5 bases). TRBV6-7 is given ORF status, its function remaining uncertain. Trimming stripped 2 bases from V and 1 base from J, with 13 bases between. The CDR3 is 16 residues long. The CDR3 coding sequence is TGTGCCAGCAGTTACGAAGCGAGCGGATGCACAGATACGCAGTATTTT. Amino acids: CASSYEASGCTDTQYF.

The V call is TRBV19, the J call TRBJ1-2, with D tentatively TRBD1 (5 bases). The ends were cut back, 4 bases at V and 3 bases at J, with 6 bases in the middle. The CDR3 runs 12 residues. Germline loops: CDR1 LNHDA, CDR2 SQIVND (reference sequence). CDR3 nucleotide sequence: TGTGCCAGTAGTAGGGACTACTATGGCTACACCTTC. This sequence encodes CASSRDYYGYTF.

The chain joins TRBV3-1 (or the pseudogene TRBV3-2) to TRBJ1-5; D gene unclear. CDR1 is LGHDT, CDR2 YNNKEL, per germline (reference sequence). This CDR3 has 17 amino acids. V dropped 3 bases and J dropped 2 bases, with 17 bases sitting between them. The CDR3 here is CASSHGPGLRGNQPQHF. The DNA of the CDR3 is TGTGCCAGCAGCCACGGACCCGGACTGCGTGGCAATCAGCCCCAGCATTTT.

This chain links TRBV4-1 with TRBJ2-1; TRBD2 agrees at 9 bases. J lost 8 bases, V lost 2 bases, and 19 bases had no gene match. The CDR3 length is 19 residues. Germline V gene sequence: CDR1 MGHRA, CDR2 YSYEKL. The DNA for the CDR3 is TGCGCCAGCAGCCAATCCCTCGCGCGACCAGCGGGAGGCGGGGATGAGCAGTTCTTC. Its protein product is CASSQSLARPAGGGDEQFF.

The rearrangement uses TRBV11-2 and TRBJ2-7; D might be TRBD2 (5 bases). Germline V gene data show CDR1 as SGHAT and CDR2 as FQNNGV. This CDR3 is built from 12 residues. The ends were cut back, 2 bases at V and 4 bases at J, with 6 bases in the middle. Here the CDR3 reads CASSLREYEQYF. In nucleotides, the CDR3 is TGTGCCAGCAGCTTAAGGGAGTACGAGCAGTACTTC.

The chain is built from TRBV29-1 and TRBJ2-3; 12 positions match TRBD2. V was clipped by 7 bases and J by 5 bases; unmatched bases: 7. The CDR3 is 14 amino acids. CDR1 SQVTM and CDR2 ANQGSEA come from the germline V gene. The CDR3 coding sequence is TGCAGCGCATCACTAGCGGGAGGAATAGATACGCAGTATTTT. Amino acid sequence: CSASLAGGIDTQYF.

The chain links TRBV7-2 to TRBJ1-2; the D gene is possibly TRBD1 (5 bases). V was cut by 5 bases and J by 5 bases, with 18 bases left in between. The V gene's germline CDR1 is SGHTA and CDR2 FQGNSA. CDR3 length: 15 amino acids. The chain's CDR3 is CASSPGVGIPYGYTF. DNA for the CDR3: TGTGCCAGCAGCCCGGGGGTCGGAATTCCTTATGGCTACACCTTC.

The sample holds a few counts of this clone. V is TRBV6-5 and J is TRBJ2-7, with TRBD1 identical over 7 bases. The CDR3 runs to 14 residues. V lost 9 bases and J lost 0; bases outside the gene matches: 8. CDR1 MNHEY and CDR2 SVGAGI come from the germline V gene. CDR3: CASTDRATSYEQYF. In DNA, the CDR3 is TGTGCCAGTACCGACAGGGCCACCTCCTACGAGCAGTACTTC.

The chain employs TRBV7-3 and TRBJ1-1; tentatively, D is TRBD1 (6 bases). Germline V gene sequence: CDR1 SGHTA, CDR2 FQGTGA. The length of the CDR3 is 13 residues. V gave up 3 bases and J gave up 6 bases, with 11 bases separating them. In DNA form, the CDR3 reads TGTGCCAGCAGCTTTTCCAGGGGTGCTGAAGCTTTCTTT. Translation: CASSFSRGAEAFF. The full variable domain, its missing parts supplied by reference TRBV7-3 and TRBJ1-1, is GAGVSQTPSNKVTEKGKYVELRCDPISGHTALYWYRQSLGQGPEFLIYFQGTGAADDSGLPNDRFFAVRPEGSVSTLKIQRTERGDSAVYLCASSFSRGAEAFFGQGTRLTVV.

The chain joins TRBV4-1 to TRBJ2-7; TRBD2 matches 9 bases. Looked up from germline, CDR1 is MGHRA and CDR2 is YSYEKL. CDR3 size: 14 residues. The V and J ends lost 4 bases and 4 bases, in that order; junction bases with no gene match: 5. The CDR3 DNA follows: TGCGCCAGCAGCCTTAGCGGGAGTACGTACGAGCAGTACTTC. This codes for CASSLSGSTYEQYF.

The V gene is TRBV15, the J gene TRBJ1-4; possibly TRBD1 for D (5 bases). The length of the CDR3 is 17 residues. The V end was cut by 1 base, the J end by 0 bases, with 12 bases between. CDR1 LNHNV and CDR2 YYDKDF come from the germline V gene (reference sequence). CDR3 in DNA: TGTGCCACCAGCAGAGGTGGACAAACAACAACTAATGAAAAACTGTTTTTT. This sequence encodes CATSRGGQTTTNEKLFF.

This clone occurred a few times. The chain recombines TRBV7-9 with TRBJ1-5; D is ambiguous. Trimming removed 5 bases at V and 4 bases at J, with 6 bases between. CDR3 length: 12 residues. Germline lookup yields CDR1 SEHNR and CDR2 FQNEAQ (reference sequence). This CDR3 reads CASSGPNQPQHF. DNA for the CDR3: TGTGCCAGCAGCGGCCCTAATCAGCCCCAGCATTTT. The variable domain in full, with the rest retrieved from reference TRBV7-9 and TRBJ1-5, is DTGVSQNPRHKITKRGQNVTFRCDPISEHNRLYWYRQTLGQGPEFLTYFQNEAQLEKSRLLSDRFSAERPKGSFSTLEIQRTEQGDSAMYLCASSGPNQPQHFGDGTRLSIL.

J is TRBJ2-7 and V is TRBV5-1, with D possibly being TRBD2 (6 bases). Germline lookup yields CDR1 SGHRS and CDR2 YFSETQ. This CDR3 has 14 residues. The germline V and J ends were trimmed by 2 bases and 0 bases, with 9 bases remaining between them. CDR3: CASSFGDFSYEQYF. CDR3 coding DNA: TGCGCCAGCAGCTTCGGGGACTTCTCCTACGAGCAGTACTTC.

V usage is TRBV6-6 and J usage is TRBJ1-1, with a tentative D call TRBD1 (5 bases). V was trimmed by 5 bases and J by 5 bases, leaving 9 bases between them. Germline V gene data show CDR1 as MNHNY and CDR2 as SVGAGI (reference sequence). The CDR3 contains 12 residues. In DNA form, the CDR3 reads TGTGCCAGCAGTGACAGCCGAACTGAAGCTTTCTTT. Translating gives CASSDSRTEAFF.

The chain links TRBV28 to TRBJ1-5, with 11 bases lining up with TRBD1. CDR1 and CDR2 (germline): MDHEN, SYDVKM. With V trimmed by 5 bases and J by 6 bases, 9 bases remained unmatched. The CDR3 extends over 16 amino acids. The CDR3 loop reads CASSTDRGRMGQPQHF. Here the CDR3 DNA reads TGTGCCAGCAGTACGGACAGGGGGCGCATGGGTCAGCCCCAGCATTTT.